This is a list of T cell receptor beta chains from one sample in a study of shared clonotypes between healthy human individuals. The protocol was immunoSEQ multiplex PCR, while the TCRdb copy is restricted to in-frame clones and leaves out a portion. This table holds about 510,000 clones, 60% to 80% found once. Sequencing was carried out using PBMCs. The receptors stem from a woman between 35 and 50 years old in good health. Some clones in this sample may be carry-over from other donors' samples. CDR3s include the opening cysteine and the closing phenylalanine or tryptophan. Fields, in order: clone size, V gene, D gene, J gene, CDR3 protein, CDR3 DNA. The D gene is left open where the match is weak. The size field is filled for only some rows; it gives once, few, many or a size class.

abundance: -; v_gene: TRBV7-9; d_gene: -; j_gene: TRBJ2-7; CDR3aa: CASSWDGPYEQYF; CDR3nt: TGTGCCAGCAGCTGGGACGGACCCTACGAGCAGTACTTC
abundance: -; v_gene: TRBV6-1; d_gene: -; j_gene: TRBJ1-2; CDR3aa: CASSADSYGYTF; CDR3nt: TGTGCCAGCAGTGCGGACAGCTATGGCTACACCTTC
abundance: -; v_gene: TRBV11-2; d_gene: -; j_gene: TRBJ1-3; CDR3aa: CASSLDPGGLGNTIYF; CDR3nt: TGTGCCAGCAGCTTAGATCCGGGGGGGCTTGGAAACACCATATATTTT
abundance: -; v_gene: TRBV2; d_gene: -; j_gene: TRBJ1-1; CDR3aa: CASRYSPNTEAFF; CDR3nt: TGTGCCAGCAGGTACAGCCCGAACACTGAAGCTTTCTTT
abundance: -; v_gene: TRBV2; d_gene: -; j_gene: TRBJ2-7; CDR3aa: CASSEGGRGEQYF; CDR3nt: TGTGCCAGCAGTGAGGGGGGCCGCGGGGAGCAGTACTTC
abundance: -; v_gene: TRBV7-3; d_gene: -; j_gene: TRBJ2-5; CDR3aa: CASSYAETQYF; CDR3nt: TGTGCCAGCAGCTACGCGGAGACCCAGTACTTC
abundance: -; v_gene: TRBV7-9; d_gene: -; j_gene: TRBJ1-5; CDR3aa: CASSFGLQDQPQHF; CDR3nt: TGTGCCAGCAGCTTCGGTCTACAGGATCAGCCCCAGCATTTT
abundance: many; v_gene: TRBV18; d_gene: TRBD1; j_gene: TRBJ2-7; CDR3aa: CASSPTGTGKYEQYF; CDR3nt: TGTGCCAGCTCACCAACCGGGACAGGTAAATACGAGCAGTACTTC
abundance: -; v_gene: TRBV29-1; d_gene: -; j_gene: TRBJ2-1; CDR3aa: CSVVPGSSYNEQFF; CDR3nt: TGCAGCGTTGTCCCGGGAAGCTCCTACAATGAGCAGTTCTTC
abundance: -; v_gene: TRBV11-2; d_gene: TRBD2; j_gene: TRBJ2-1; CDR3aa: CASSLTSGRALREQFF; CDR3nt: TGTGCCAGCAGCCTAACTAGCGGGAGGGCCCTTCGTGAGCAGTTCTTC
abundance: -; v_gene: TRBV6-1; d_gene: -; j_gene: TRBJ1-2; CDR3aa: CASSERGQIYGYTF; CDR3nt: TGTGCCAGCAGTGAAAGAGGCCAGATCTATGGCTACACCTTC
abundance: -; v_gene: TRBV5-1; d_gene: TRBD1; j_gene: TRBJ2-1; CDR3aa: CASSLSVQGANSYNEQFF; CDR3nt: TGCGCCAGCAGCTTGTCGGTTCAGGGGGCCAACTCCTACAATGAGCAGTTCTTC